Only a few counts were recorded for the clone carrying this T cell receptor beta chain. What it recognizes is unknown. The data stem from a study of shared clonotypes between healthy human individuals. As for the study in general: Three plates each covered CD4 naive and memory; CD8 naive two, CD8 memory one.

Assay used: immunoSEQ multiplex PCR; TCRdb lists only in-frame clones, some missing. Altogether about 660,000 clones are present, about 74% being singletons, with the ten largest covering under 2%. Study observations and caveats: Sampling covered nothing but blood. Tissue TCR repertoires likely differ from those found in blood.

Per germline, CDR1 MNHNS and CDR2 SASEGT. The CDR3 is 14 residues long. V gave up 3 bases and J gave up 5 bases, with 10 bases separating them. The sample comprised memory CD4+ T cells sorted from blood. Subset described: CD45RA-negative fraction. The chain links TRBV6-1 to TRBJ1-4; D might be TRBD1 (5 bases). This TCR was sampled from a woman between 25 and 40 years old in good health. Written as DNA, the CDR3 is TGTGCCAGCAGTGACAGGGAGTGGAATGAAAAACTGTTTTTT. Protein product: CASSDREWNEKLFF.